These 22 T cell receptor beta chains were all obtained from the same sample, sequenced in a study of blood T cell repertoires in COVID-19. The repertoire was sequenced with immunoSEQ multiplex PCR; TCRdb's copy has only in-frame clones and lacks some. The sample lists around 110,000 clones; around three quarters were seen once. The sequenced sample was peripheral blood. The receptors originated from a man aged 55 to 69 with active or convalescent COVID-19.

The genes are TRBV3-1 (or the pseudogene TRBV3-2) and TRBJ1-1, with 10 bases fitting TRBD1. After removal of 5 bases from V and 0 bases from J, the junction contained 3 bases not matched to a gene. Germline V gene sequence: CDR1 LGHDT, CDR2 YNNKEL (reference sequence). This CDR3 is built from 15 residues. CDR3 region: CASSDRGPMNTEAFF. The CDR3 nucleotides read TGTGCCAGCAGCGACAGGGGGCCAATGAACACTGAAGCTTTCTTT.

This rearrangement joins TRBV6-1 to TRBJ1-1; TRBD1 aligns across 8 bases. Germline trimming cut 7 bases from V and 3 bases from J; bases unmatched to any gene: 10. The germline CDR1 and CDR2 sequences are MNHNS and SASEGT. The CDR3 is 15 residues long. The CDR3 sequence: CASTYYRGRDTEAFF. DNA of the CDR3: TGTGCCAGCACCTACTACAGGGGGAGGGACACTGAAGCTTTCTTT.

The chain combines TRBV5-6 with TRBJ1-3; D might be TRBD1 (5 bases). The CDR3 extends over 15 amino acids. Germline lookup yields CDR1 SGHDT and CDR2 YYEEEE. Trimming took 4 bases from V and 1 from J, leaving 12 bases between them. The CDR3 sequence: CASSRVQGSGNTIYF. The CDR3, as DNA: TGTGCCAGCAGCAGGGTCCAGGGTTCTGGAAACACCATATATTTT.

The chain joins TRBV27 to TRBJ1-1; possible D gene TRBD1, 6 bases. Trimming took off 2 bases at V and 6 bases at J, with 13 bases between the two ends. The CDR3 is 14 residues long. CDR1 is MNHEY, CDR2 SMNVEV, per germline (reference sequence). The CDR3 sequence: CASSLRPTGPEAFF. CDR3 nucleotide sequence: TGTGCCAGCAGTTTAAGGCCCACAGGGCCTGAAGCTTTCTTT.

The chain is built from TRBV5-1 and TRBJ1-4; a possible D gene is TRBD1 (5 bases). Trimming took 0 bases from V and 6 from J, leaving 9 bases between them. CDR3 length: 14 residues. From germline, CDR1 is SGHRS and CDR2 YFSETQ. CDR3 residues: CASSLDRNDEKLFF. The CDR3 DNA follows: TGCGCCAGCAGCTTGGACAGGAATGATGAAAAACTGTTTTTT.

The DNA of the CDR3 is TGTGCCAGCTCACCAAGGCTAGCGGGCTACAATGAGCAGTTCTTC. This codes for CASSPRLAGYNEQFF. The chain joins TRBV18 to TRBJ2-1; TRBD2 aligns across 8 bases. The CDR3 has 15 residues. CDR1 and CDR2 (germline): KGHSH, LQKENI. The V gene end was trimmed by 2 bases and the J gene end by 3 bases; junction bases not matched to a gene: 3.

This sequence joins TRBV6-2 or TRBV6-3 and TRBJ1-3; D call uncertain. V gave up 6 bases and J gave up 2 bases, with 14 bases separating them. CDR1 MNHEY and CDR2 SVGEGT come from the germline V gene. There are 15 residues in the CDR3. The CDR3 coding sequence is TGTGCCAGCAGCCGGACTGGCCCGCCTGGAAACACCATATATTTT. Amino acids: CASSRTGPPGNTIYF.

CDR3 DNA: TGTGCCAGCAGTTCTCTACAGGGACATAGCAATCAGCCCCAGCATTTT. This encodes CASSSLQGHSNQPQHF. This chain joins TRBV6-5 and TRBJ1-5, with a possible D match to TRBD1 (6 bases). Trimming left V 4 bases short and J 0 bases short, with 13 bases between. This CDR3 is 16 amino acids long. Germline assignment: CDR1 MNHEY and CDR2 SVGAGI.

On this clone: In the same sample, other DNA sequences code for this CDR3. J is TRBJ1-1 and V is TRBV6-5, with D perhaps TRBD1 (5 bases). Germline CDR1 is MNHEY and CDR2 is SVGAGI. This CDR3 contains 14 residues. Trimming took off 0 bases at V and 3 bases at J, with 8 bases between the two ends. Here the CDR3 DNA reads TGTGCCAGCAGTTACTCCGGGGGATACACTGAAGCTTTCTTT. Protein product: CASSYSGGYTEAFF.

The chain carries TRBV19 and TRBJ2-7, with D maybe TRBD1 (5 bases). The CDR3 sequence is 14 residues long. The germline V gene has CDR1 LNHDA and CDR2 SQIVND (reference sequence). V shed 4 bases and J shed 2 bases, with 12 bases lying between them. CDR3 sequence: CASSKTEFPYEQYF. The DNA for the CDR3 is TGTGCCAGTAGTAAGACAGAATTTCCCTACGAGCAGTACTTC.

The CDR3 DNA follows: TGTGCCAGCAGCTTGACTACCGGGGATACGCAGTATTTT. Protein: CASSLTTGDTQYF. The chain uses TRBV7-3 and TRBJ2-3; possibly TRBD2 for D (5 bases). Trimming removed 3 bases at V and 6 bases at J, with 10 bases between. There are 13 residues in the CDR3. CDR1 and CDR2 (germline): SGHTA, FQGTGA.

The rearrangement joins TRBV4-3 to TRBJ1-4, with unresolved D. Trimming removed 0 bases from V and 5 bases from J, with 4 bases in between. The CDR3 covers 13 residues. CDR1 is LGHNA and CDR2 is YSLEER in the germline V gene. DNA of the CDR3: TGCGCCAGCAGCCAAGAACTGAATGAAAAACTGTTTTTT. Its protein product is CASSQELNEKLFF.

The V and J genes are TRBV2 and TRBJ2-5; 8 bases line up with TRBD1. With 6 bases clipped from V and 4 bases from J, the junction kept 7 bases outside the gene matches. Per germline, CDR1 SNHLY and CDR2 FYNNEI. The CDR3 consists of 14 residues. The CDR3 loop reads CASRVDRARETQYF. CDR3 nucleotide sequence: TGTGCCAGCAGGGTGGACAGGGCCCGAGAGACCCAGTACTTC.

The rearrangement joins TRBV24-1 to TRBJ2-2, with TRBD1 matching over 11 bases. The CDR3 covers 17 residues. The V gene's germline CDR1 is KGHDR and CDR2 SFDVKD. The ends lost 1 base at V and 2 bases at J; junction bases unmatched: 2. DNA for the CDR3: TGTGCCACCAGTGATTTCGGACAGGGGGCTAACACCGGGGAGCTGTTTTTT. This translates into CATSDFGQGANTGELFF.

This rearrangement joins TRBV11-2 to TRBJ2-1; possibly TRBD2 for D (6 bases). The germline CDR1 and CDR2 sequences are SGHAT and FQNNGV. The length of the CDR3 is 15 residues. V lost 4 bases and J lost 6, with 16 bases in between. In DNA, the CDR3 is TGTGCCAGCAGCTCCCAAAAGGGACTTTTCAATGAGCAGTTCTTC. This sequence encodes CASSSQKGLFNEQFF.

This clone came up once. The chain recombines TRBV19 with TRBJ1-5; 10 nucleotides line up with TRBD1. Unmatched junction bases numbered 9, after V lost 8 bases and J lost 11 bases. This CDR3 has 13 residues. Germline V gene sequence: CDR1 LNHDA, CDR2 SQIVND (reference sequence). Written as DNA, the CDR3 is TGTGCCAGTTCCGGGACAGGGGTAAAGTCCCAGCATTTT. Translated, it gives CASSGTGVKSQHF.

V is TRBV7-3 and J is TRBJ2-1, with 16 bases matching TRBD2. J was trimmed by 13 bases and V by 4 bases; bases with no gene match: 4. The germline gives CDR1 SGHTA, CDR2 FQGTGA. The CDR3 is 14 amino acids. The chain's CDR3 is CASSSGLAGGKQFF. The DNA for the CDR3 is TGTGCCAGCAGCTCGGGACTAGCGGGAGGGAAACAGTTCTTC.

The rearrangement joins TRBV6-2 or TRBV6-3 to TRBJ2-7; a weak D match, TRBD1 (6 bases). Germline-derived CDR1 and CDR2 are MNHEY and SVGEGT. CDR3 length: 15 amino acids. Trimming took 2 bases from V and 0 from J, leaving 11 bases between them. The CDR3 sequence: CASSYIGTHSYEQYF. The CDR3 bases are TGTGCCAGCAGTTACATCGGGACACACTCCTACGAGCAGTACTTC.

This chain links TRBV7-2 with TRBJ2-5; D gene unclear. This CDR3 region has 14 residues. V gave up 2 bases and J gave up 1 base, with 8 bases separating them. Germline CDR1 SGHTA, CDR2 FQGNSA. The CDR3 spells CASSLRSAQETQYF. The CDR3 DNA sequence: TGTGCCAGCAGCTTACGAAGCGCCCAAGAGACCCAGTACTTC.

J is TRBJ2-7 and V is TRBV7-9, with TRBD2 matching 12 bases. The CDR3 covers 17 residues. The germline V gene encodes CDR1 SEHNR and CDR2 FQNEAQ (reference sequence). V shed 5 bases, J shed 4 bases, and the junction held 12 bases outside the gene matches. Here the CDR3 DNA reads TGTGCCAGCAGCCAAATTGGACTAGCGGGAAGAGCATACGAGCAGTACTTC. Translation: CASSQIGLAGRAYEQYF. Combining the CDR3 with reference TRBV7-9 and TRBJ2-7 gives the whole variable domain DTGVSQNPRHKITKRGQNVTFRCDPISEHNRLYWYRQTLGQGPEFLTYFQNEAQLEKSRLLSDRFSAERPKGSFSTLEIQRTEQGDSAMYLCASSQIGLAGRAYEQYFGPGTRLTVT.

The rearrangement uses TRBV2 and TRBJ2-5; D possibly corresponds to TRBD1 (5 bases). This CDR3 has 14 residues. Trimming shortened V by 4 bases and J by 1 base, and 10 bases separated the two germline ends. The germline gives CDR1 SNHLY, CDR2 FYNNEI. This chain's CDR3 is CASSGQGPQETQYF. Here the CDR3 DNA reads TGTGCCAGCAGTGGGCAGGGCCCCCAAGAGACCCAGTACTTC.

In its sample, this clone was seen a few times. J is TRBJ1-1 and V is TRBV7-8; D is uncertain. Per germline, CDR1 SGHVS and CDR2 FQNEAQ. Trimming pared 2 bases from V and 0 bases from J, leaving 7 bases between. The CDR3 spans 14 residues. This CDR3 is CASSLTEVNTEAFF. The CDR3 coding sequence is TGTGCCAGCAGCTTAACTGAAGTGAACACTGAAGCTTTCTTT.